This T cell receptor beta chain was observed in a study of post-analysis software for immune sequencing data. Study-wide results and limits: Controls showed significantly higher normalized Chao1 diversity than did multiple sclerosis patients. Higher frequency in patients than in controls was seen for about five TRBV segments, with TRBV5-6, TRBV5-1 and TRBV20-1 among them.

As regards this clonotype: Its antigen is not identified.

V was clipped by 1 base and J by 5 bases, with 20 bases between them. CDR3 length equals 17 residues. Germline CDR1 reads MGHRA; CDR2 reads YSYEKL. Tagging with unique molecular identifiers was a feature of the TCR beta cDNA libraries. TCRdb analysed the PCR reads with MiXCR anew, one entry per CDR3 protein. The sample lists hundreds of thousands of distinct CDR3 sequences; around 44% were seen once. The sequenced sample was blood. The V and J genes are TRBV4-1 and TRBJ1-2; D not resolved. The TCR originated in a girl aged 5 to 17 with multiple sclerosis. CDR3 loop: CASSQGKDPRTVYGYTF. CDR3 DNA sequence: TGCGCCAGCAGCCAAGGGAAAGATCCAAGGACGGTTTATGGCTACACCTTC.